This T cell receptor beta chain originates from a study of CD8 T cells in ankylosing spondylitis. Overall study results and limits: Among TCR beta sequences, a motif of about 8 highly homologous variants appeared characteristic of ankylosing spondylitis blood.

There are many counts of this clonotype. Its antigen is not known. The authors made TCR beta libraries by quantitative 5'-RACE with molecular barcodes. Using its own MiXCR run on the 5' RACE reads, TCRdb lists one record per CDR3 protein. The sample has about 130,000 distinct CDR3 sequences; about 10% are singletons. The CDR3 extends over 14 amino acids. Germline V gene lookup returns CDR1 MNHNS and CDR2 SASEGT. The germline V and J ends were trimmed by 6 bases and 1 base, with 10 bases remaining between them. This TCR derives from a female donor with ankylosing spondylitis or in good health (not recorded which). The rearrangement links TRBV6-1 to TRBJ1-5, with D tentatively TRBD1 (5 bases). Sequencing was carried out using blood, either unsorted or a sorted T cell fraction (not recorded which). As DNA, the CDR3 is TGTGCCAGCAGCGGACACTTGAGCAATCAGCCCCAGCATTTT. It encodes CASSGHLSNQPQHF.